The 28 T cell receptor beta chains reported below all come from one sample, sequenced in a study of beta chain features in type 1 diabetes. Expressed TCRB transcripts got sequenced, as all isolated RNA was reverse transcribed. Clones were sequenced by immunoSEQ multiplex PCR, and TCRdb holds only the in-frame ones, with some missing. The sample gives under 900,000 clones, about a sixth of which show up once; about 0.025% is in the top ten. Material: naive CD4+ T cells from blood. The receptor set was obtained from a woman aged 18-29 years in good health.

This rearrangement joins TRBV27 to TRBJ2-7, with D perhaps TRBD1 (5 bases). Per germline, CDR1 MNHEY and CDR2 SMNVEV (reference sequence). The CDR3 contains 12 residues. V lost 2 bases and J 6 bases, leaving 8 bases between the germline ends. The CDR3 DNA sequence: TGTGCCAGCAGTTTACAGGGTGGCGAGCAGTACTTC. Its protein is CASSLQGGEQYF.

The chain employs TRBV6-1 and TRBJ1-1, with D unresolved. Germline V gives CDR1 MNHNS, CDR2 SASEGT. This CDR3 is 15 amino acids long. V was clipped by 6 bases and J by 4 bases, with 18 bases between them. The CDR3 DNA follows: TGTGCCAGCAGAAGTGTAAGTGGCGGCGGCACTGAAGCTTTCTTT. It encodes CASRSVSGGGTEAFF.

This clone appeared a few times. Within the sample, other DNA sequences also encode this same CDR3. V is TRBV2 and J is TRBJ2-7, with D unclear. The V gene's germline CDR1 is SNHLY and CDR2 FYNNEI. There are 11 residues in the CDR3. V gave up 6 bases and J gave up 0 bases, with 3 bases separating them. The CDR3 is CASRSSYEQYF. The CDR3 DNA is TGTGCCAGCAGGAGCTCCTACGAGCAGTACTTC.

The chain has TRBV5-6 and TRBJ2-2, with TRBD2 identical over 14 bases. The CDR3 is made up of 16 amino acids. Germline CDR1 is SGHDT and CDR2 is YYEEEE. Unmatched junction bases numbered 6, after V lost 4 bases and J lost 7 bases. The CDR3 loop reads CASSQGLAGVHGELFF. CDR3 coding DNA: TGTGCCAGCAGCCAGGGACTAGCGGGAGTACACGGGGAGCTGTTTTTT.

The V call is TRBV28, the J call TRBJ2-3, with 16 bases identical to TRBD2. The trim removed 5 bases at V and 0 bases at J, leaving 11 bases unmatched. This CDR3 has 20 amino acids. The germline V gene encodes CDR1 MDHEN and CDR2 SYDVKM. The CDR3 region has the DNA TGTGCCAGCAGTAACCCGCCGGGACTAGCGGGAGGGCCTAGCACAGATACGCAGTATTTT. It codes for CASSNPPGLAGGPSTDTQYF.

The gene calls are TRBV28 and TRBJ1-1; D perhaps matches TRBD1 (5 bases). CDR1 MDHEN and CDR2 SYDVKM come from the germline V gene. Trimming took 7 bases from V and 0 from J, leaving 12 bases between them. The CDR3 contains 14 residues. The CDR3 DNA sequence: TGTGCCAGCACCCAGGGCGGAATGAACACTGAAGCTTTCTTT. This encodes CASTQGGMNTEAFF.

In this sample, this clone turned up a few times. The chain uses TRBV29-1 and TRBJ2-2; 7 bases are a match to TRBD2. The CDR3 loop spans 17 amino acids. From germline, CDR1 is SQVTM and CDR2 ANQGSEA. The V and J ends lost 4 bases and 4 bases, in that order; junction bases with no gene match: 15. The CDR3 loop is CSVGLKAGASLTGELFF. In DNA, the CDR3 is TGCAGCGTTGGGTTGAAGGCGGGAGCATCCCTCACCGGGGAGCTGTTTTTT.

The chain joins TRBV11-2 to TRBJ2-1; 13 bases map to TRBD2. The V gene's germline CDR1 is SGHAT and CDR2 FQNNGV. Germline trimming cut 6 bases from V and 4 bases from J; bases unmatched to any gene: 9. The CDR3 runs to 17 residues. CDR3 bases: TGTGCCAGCAGAAGGACTAGCGGGAGTCGGAGTTACAATGAGCAGTTCTTC. Its protein is CASRRTSGSRSYNEQFF.

Regarding this clone: The identical CDR3 is also encoded by other nucleotide sequences in the sample. The V call is TRBV18, the J call TRBJ1-2, with TRBD1 identical over 11 bases. The CDR3 is made up of 13 amino acids. Germline V gene sequence: CDR1 KGHSH, CDR2 LQKENI. V trimming: 4 bases; J trimming: 8 bases; junction bases outside the gene matches: 3. The CDR3 loop reads CASSQGQGDGYTF. The CDR3, as DNA: TGTGCCAGCTCACAGGGACAGGGGGACGGCTACACCTTC.

This clone was picked up a small number of times. CDR3 residues: CASSFSGRAYNEQFF. The CDR3 region has the DNA TGTGCCAGCAGCTTTAGCGGGAGGGCCTACAATGAGCAGTTCTTC. This rearrangement joins TRBV7-9 to TRBJ2-1, with 11 bases lining up with TRBD2. Germline V CDR1 and CDR2: SEHNR, FQNEAQ (reference sequence). The CDR3 spans 15 residues. V lost 3 bases to trimming and J lost 2 bases; unmatched junction nucleotides: 0.

This clone was seen a handful of times. V is TRBV28 and J is TRBJ2-1; TRBD2 agrees at 11 bases. With 6 bases clipped from V and 8 bases from J, the junction kept 3 bases outside the gene matches. CDR1 and CDR2 from the germline V gene are MDHEN and SYDVKM. This CDR3 is 13 amino acids long. The CDR3 DNA reads TGTGCCAGCAGACTAGCGGGAGTGGATGAGCAGTTCTTC. This encodes CASRLAGVDEQFF.

This chain links TRBV4-2 with TRBJ2-5; unclear D gene. Trimming left V 0 bases short and J 2 bases short, with 10 bases between. This CDR3 has 15 residues. Looked up from germline, CDR1 is LGHNA and CDR2 is YNFKEQ. The CDR3 bases are TGTGCCAGCAGCCAAGATCGTCGCTCGCAAGAGACCCAGTACTTC. Translated, it gives CASSQDRRSQETQYF.

This clone was found a few times. This sequence joins TRBV7-3 and TRBJ2-1; D gene ambiguous. CDR3 length equals 13 residues. V lost 2 bases and J lost 6, with 8 bases in between. The V gene's germline CDR1 is SGHTA and CDR2 FQGTGA. In nucleotides, the CDR3 is TGTGCCAGCAGCTTATCATCGAGCAATGAGCAGTTCTTC. It codes for CASSLSSSNEQFF.

The chain is built from TRBV6-5 and TRBJ2-1, with D perhaps matching TRBD2 (5 bases). The V end lost 0 bases, the J end lost 1 base, and 10 bases lay between the germline ends. Germline lookup yields CDR1 MNHEY and CDR2 SVGAGI. This CDR3 has 16 residues. CDR3 amino acids: CASSYSGARSYNEQFF. In DNA form, the CDR3 reads TGTGCCAGCAGTTACTCGGGAGCTAGGTCCTACAATGAGCAGTTCTTC.

The chain carries TRBV19 and TRBJ1-3; possibly TRBD1 for D (5 bases). This CDR3 region has 16 residues. In germline, CDR1 is LNHDA, CDR2 SQIVND (reference sequence). V lost 4 bases and J 0 bases, leaving 13 bases between the germline ends. CDR3 DNA: TGTGCCAGTAGTACCAGGGACGTCGGCTCTGGAAACACCATATATTTT. Amino acid sequence: CASSTRDVGSGNTIYF.

The CDR3 bases are TGTGCCAGCTCACCATTCACCCGCGGGACCTACAATGAGCAGTTCTTC. Translating it yields CASSPFTRGTYNEQFF. The rearrangement joins TRBV18 to TRBJ2-1, with D maybe TRBD2 (6 bases). The CDR3 contains 16 residues. Trimming removed 2 bases at V and 2 bases at J, with 13 bases between. Germline assignment: CDR1 KGHSH and CDR2 LQKENI. Full variable domain (missing parts from reference TRBV18 and TRBJ2-1): NAGVMQNPRHLVRRRGQEARLRCSPMKGHSHVYWYRQLPEEGLKFMVYLQKENIIDESGMPKERFSAEFPKEGPSILRIQQVVRGDSAAYFCASSPFTRGTYNEQFFGPGTRLTVL.

The CDR3 DNA sequence: TGTGCCACCAGCAGAGGTCCCCCACAGGGTTCTGAGACCCAGTACTTC. Its translation: CATSRGPPQGSETQYF. The rearrangement joins TRBV15 to TRBJ2-5; a possible D gene is TRBD1 (6 bases). Trimming left V 1 base short and J 5 bases short, with 17 bases between. The CDR3 loop spans 16 amino acids. Germline V lookup: CDR1 LNHNV, CDR2 YYDKDF (reference sequence).

This chain uses TRBV6-5 with TRBJ2-1; D unresolved. CDR1 is MNHEY, CDR2 SVGAGI, per germline. Trimming cost V 6 bases and J 10 bases, with 16 bases left between them. This CDR3 spans 13 amino acids. The CDR3 nucleotides read TGTGCCAGCAGCCTTCACACCGAACTAGAGCAGTTCTTC. Translation: CASSLHTELEQFF.

Worth noting for this clone: In the same sample, other DNA sequences code for this CDR3. The chain couples TRBV2 to TRBJ2-7; D ambiguous. CDR1 is SNHLY and CDR2 is FYNNEI in the germline V gene. V lost 1 base, J lost 3 bases, and 4 bases lay in between. CDR3 length equals 12 residues. In nucleotides, the CDR3 is TGTGCCAGCAGTGAAGAGGTCTACGAGCAGTACTTC. Protein product: CASSEEVYEQYF.

This clone was observed a handful of times. The chain combines TRBV10-3 with TRBJ1-5, with 8 bases fitting TRBD1. Germline V lookup: CDR1 ENHRY, CDR2 SYGVKD. J was trimmed by 9 bases and V by 3 bases; bases with no gene match: 13. The CDR3 is 16 residues long. The CDR3 DNA is TGTGCCATCAGTGACTCCGGGACAGGCGCCTTGTGGCCCCAGCATTTT. Translating gives CAISDSGTGALWPQHF.

The rearrangement links TRBV4-3 to TRBJ2-7; 10 positions match TRBD2. Trimming removed 4 bases from V and 5 bases from J; junction bases left unmatched: 5. This CDR3 region has 14 residues. CDR1 is LGHNA and CDR2 is YSLEER in the germline V gene. CDR3 amino acids: CASSLLAGVHEQYF. The CDR3 bases are TGCGCCAGCAGCCTTCTAGCGGGAGTCCACGAGCAGTACTTC.

V usage is TRBV7-3 and J usage is TRBJ2-1, with 11 bases that match TRBD2. This CDR3 is built from 17 residues. Germline V CDR1 and CDR2: SGHTA, FQGTGA. V was clipped by 0 bases and J by 9 bases; unmatched bases: 10. CDR3 sequence reads: CASSLTGTSGRLGEQFF. DNA for the CDR3: TGTGCCAGCAGCTTAACAGGCACTAGCGGGAGACTGGGTGAGCAGTTCTTC.

This clone turned up a few times. The genes are TRBV27 and TRBJ2-6, with no clear D. CDR1 is MNHEY, CDR2 SMNVEV, per germline (reference sequence). The V end lost 8 bases, the J end lost 1 base, and 6 bases lay between the germline ends. The CDR3 totals 13 residues. The CDR3 region is CASSGSGANVLTF. In nucleotides, the CDR3 is TGTGCCAGCTCTGGGTCTGGGGCCAACGTCCTGACTTTC.

In this sample, this clone turned up a few times. V and J are TRBV5-1 and TRBJ2-6; D is unclear. V shed 1 base and J shed 1 base, with 6 bases lying between them. The CDR3 covers 15 residues. Looked up from germline, CDR1 is SGHRS and CDR2 is YFSETQ. CDR3 loop: CASSLIASGANVLTF. DNA of the CDR3: TGCGCCAGCAGCTTGATCGCATCTGGGGCCAACGTCCTGACTTTC. Filled out from reference TRBV5-1 and TRBJ2-6, the complete variable domain reads KAGVTQTPRYLIKTRGQQVTLSCSPISGHRSVSWYQQTPGQGLQFLFEYFSETQRNKGNFPGRFSGRQFSNSRSEMNVSTLELGDSALYLCASSLIASGANVLTFGAGSRLTVL.

J is TRBJ1-2 and V is TRBV18; no definite D call. Germline V CDR1 and CDR2: KGHSH, LQKENI. Trimming took 4 bases from V and 2 from J, leaving 8 bases between them. The CDR3 extends over 13 amino acids. CDR3 amino acids: CASSLSTNYGYTF. The CDR3 DNA sequence: TGTGCCAGCTCACTTTCTACGAACTATGGCTACACCTTC.

A few counts support this clone. DNA for the CDR3: TGCAGCGTTGACCTAGCGGGAGTAAGGGTCAATGAGCAGTTCTTC. Residues: CSVDLAGVRVNEQFF. V is TRBV29-1 and J is TRBJ2-1; 10 nucleotides line up with TRBD2. The trim removed 3 bases at V and 6 bases at J, leaving 8 bases unmatched. The CDR3 is 15 residues long. CDR1 is SQVTM and CDR2 is ANQGSEA in the germline V gene.

The chain joins TRBV4-1 to TRBJ1-1; D is perhaps TRBD1 (6 bases). Trimming took off 4 bases at V and 1 base at J, with 10 bases between the two ends. This CDR3 contains 14 residues. Germline CDR1 is MGHRA and CDR2 is YSYEKL. CDR3 protein: CASSPTGTNTEAFF. Here the CDR3 DNA reads TGCGCCAGCAGCCCGACAGGAACGAACACTGAAGCTTTCTTT.

The rearrangement uses TRBV5-4 and TRBJ1-2; D not resolved. Germline V CDR1 and CDR2: SGHNT, YYREEE (reference sequence). This CDR3 spans 12 amino acids. Trimming left V 1 base short and J 3 bases short, with 4 bases between. The CDR3 DNA sequence: TGTGCCAGCAGCTTGACAGACTATGGCTACACCTTC. Its translation is CASSLTDYGYTF.